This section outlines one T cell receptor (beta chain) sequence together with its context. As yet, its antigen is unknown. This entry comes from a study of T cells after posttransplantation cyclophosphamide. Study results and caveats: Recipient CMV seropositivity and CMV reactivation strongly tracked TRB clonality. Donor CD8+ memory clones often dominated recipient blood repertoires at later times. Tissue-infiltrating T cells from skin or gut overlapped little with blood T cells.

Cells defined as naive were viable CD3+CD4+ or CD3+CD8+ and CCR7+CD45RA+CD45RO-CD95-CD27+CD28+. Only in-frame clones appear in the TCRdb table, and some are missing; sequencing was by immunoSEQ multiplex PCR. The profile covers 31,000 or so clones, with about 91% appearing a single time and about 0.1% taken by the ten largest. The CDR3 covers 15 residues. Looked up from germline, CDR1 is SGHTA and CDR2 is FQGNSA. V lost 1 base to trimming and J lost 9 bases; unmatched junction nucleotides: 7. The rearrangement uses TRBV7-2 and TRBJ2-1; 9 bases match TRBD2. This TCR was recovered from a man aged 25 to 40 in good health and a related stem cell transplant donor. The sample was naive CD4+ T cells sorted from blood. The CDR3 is CASSLVGRGGTEQFF. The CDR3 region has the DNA TGTGCCAGCAGCTTAGTGGGGCGGGGGGGCACTGAGCAGTTCTTC.